This T cell receptor (beta chain) came from a study of cytomegalovirus exposure and HLA in healthy donors. Regarding the study as a whole: Later analysis suggested links between common viral pathogens and several top significant clusters.

A multiplex PCR was run with 60 Vbeta primers and 13 Jbeta primers. Generated by immunoSEQ multiplex PCR, the TCRdb table keeps only in-frame clones and is missing some. Among about 160,000 clones listed, about four fifths were seen once. V lost 3 bases and J lost 3; bases outside the gene matches: 1. The germline V gene encodes CDR1 GTSNPN and CDR2 SVGIG (reference sequence). The CDR3 totals 12 residues. As to this clone: Its antigen is undetermined.

The sequenced sample was PBMCs. This chain uses TRBV30 with TRBJ2-7, with TRBD1 matching 8 bases. The TCR was taken from a man aged 30 to 39 in good health and CMV-seronegative. CDR3 amino acids: CAWRQGDYEQYF. As DNA, the CDR3 is TGTGCCTGGAGACAGGGGGACTACGAGCAGTACTTC.